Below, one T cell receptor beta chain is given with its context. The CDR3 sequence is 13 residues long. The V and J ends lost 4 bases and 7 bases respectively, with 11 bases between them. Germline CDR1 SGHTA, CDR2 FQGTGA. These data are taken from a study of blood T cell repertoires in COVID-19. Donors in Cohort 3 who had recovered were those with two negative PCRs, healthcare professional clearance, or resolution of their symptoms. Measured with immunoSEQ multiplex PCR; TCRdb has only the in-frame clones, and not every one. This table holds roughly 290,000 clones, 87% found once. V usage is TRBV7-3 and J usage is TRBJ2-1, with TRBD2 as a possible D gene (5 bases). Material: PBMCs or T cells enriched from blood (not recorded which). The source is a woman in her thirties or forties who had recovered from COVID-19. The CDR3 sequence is CASSSRGGNEQFF. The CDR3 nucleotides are TGTGCCAGCAGCTCCCGCGGAGGTAATGAGCAGTTCTTC.